This T cell receptor (beta chain) came from a study of T cell repertoires in cytomegalovirus infection. TCRdb used MiXCR to reprocess the reads, holding one entry per CDR3 protein. The sample has about 230,000 distinct CDR3 sequences; about 5.9% are singletons. The CDR3 consists of 14 residues. Trimming took 1 base from V and 9 from J; bases not matched to a gene: 11. Germline V gene sequence: CDR1 DFQATT, CDR2 SNEGSKA (reference sequence). The sequenced sample was PBMCs. The chain couples TRBV20-1 to TRBJ1-1, with TRBD1 matching over 7 bases. This clonotype was sampled from a human donor in good health (CMV status not recorded). Some clones in this sample may be carry-over from other donors' samples. CDR3 amino acids: CSARVEGALGKAFF. CDR3 coding DNA: TGCAGTGCTAGAGTCGAGGGGGCGCTGGGGAAAGCTTTCTTT.